This T cell receptor beta chain was captured by sequencing in a study of blood T cells in healthy people across ages. The V and J ends lost 2 bases and 1 base respectively, with 16 bases between them. Germline CDR1 MDHEN, CDR2 SYDVKM. The CDR3 length is 17 residues. Study-level points and caveats: More naive CD4+ cells and higher diversity were found in long-lived than in aged donors.

Concerning this clonotype itself: Its antigen is unidentified.

It was with a sample-barcoded 5' primer and a J-beta primer mix that a second PCR of roughly 7 to 12 cycles was run. TCRdb reanalysed the 5' RACE reads using MiXCR and keeps one entry per CDR3 protein. The repertoire has about 730,000 distinct CDR3 sequences, roughly 47% of them found once; the top ten carry 20% to 25%. The sequence was obtained from a woman aged 55-69 years in good health. This chain connects TRBV28 to TRBJ2-3; the D gene could be TRBD1 or TRBD2 (5 bases each). Sequencing was performed on blood. The CDR3 DNA is TGTGCCAGCAGTTTACCCCGGGGTGTCAGGGGCACAGATACGCAGTATTTT. It yields the protein CASSLPRGVRGTDTQYF.